Each of the 10 T cell receptor beta chains below was sequenced from the same sample in a study of identical twins. TCRdb re-called the 5' RACE reads through MiXCR, storing one row per CDR3 protein. The sample consists of 650,000 to 750,000 distinct CDR3 sequences, 21% of them appearing once. These same data were also listed under a study on T cells expressing NK-cell markers.

The sequencing sample was made of PBMCs. The receptors shown here come from a woman aged 18-29 years in good health.

The chain has TRBV29-1 and TRBJ1-1; a weak D match, TRBD1 (5 bases). V lost 3 bases and J 0 bases, leaving 8 bases between the germline ends. This CDR3 has 13 residues. Germline CDR1 SQVTM, CDR2 ANQGSEA. As DNA, the CDR3 is TGCAGCGTTGACAGGGAGATGAACACTGAAGCTTTCTTT. Its translation: CSVDREMNTEAFF.

A few counts support this clonotype. The rearrangement links TRBV2 to TRBJ2-1; 13 nucleotides align to TRBD2. This CDR3 has 14 amino acids. Germline lookup yields CDR1 SNHLY and CDR2 FYNNEI. Trimming removed 9 bases from V and 4 bases from J; junction bases left unmatched: 3. The CDR3 reads CARTSGRLYNEQFF. DNA for the CDR3: TGTGCCAGGACTAGCGGGAGGCTTTACAATGAGCAGTTCTTC.

The rearrangement links TRBV13 to TRBJ2-7; D may be TRBD1 or TRBD2 (5 bases each). Per the germline V gene, CDR1 is PRHDT and CDR2 is FYEKMQ (reference sequence). The CDR3 length is 14 residues. Trimming left V 5 bases short and J 2 bases short, with 13 bases between. The CDR3 DNA reads as TGTGCCAGCAGCCCGGGGCGGCCACCCTACGAGCAGTACTTC. It is translated as CASSPGRPPYEQYF.

The J gene is TRBJ2-7, the V gene TRBV7-3; D is ambiguous. This CDR3 is 14 amino acids long. The V and J ends lost 1 base and 5 bases respectively, with 12 bases between them. Germline CDR1 SGHTA, CDR2 FQGTGA. The CDR3: CASSLRRDSNEQYF. The CDR3 DNA sequence: TGTGCCAGCAGCTTAAGGAGAGATTCCAACGAGCAGTACTTC.

The chain uses TRBV7-2 and TRBJ2-1; D may be TRBD1 or TRBD2 (5 bases each). Germline values: CDR1 SGHTA, CDR2 FQGNSA. The CDR3 length is 15 residues. V shed 4 bases and J shed 7 bases, with 17 bases lying between them. Here the CDR3 DNA reads TGTGCCAGCAGCTCATTCCATAGTGGGGGAAATGAGCAGTTCTTC. Translating gives CASSSFHSGGNEQFF.

This clonotype was counted ten times or more. This chain joins TRBV12-3 or TRBV12-4 and TRBJ2-4; D may be TRBD2 (5 bases). The CDR3 has 14 residues. V dropped 6 bases and J dropped 6 bases, with 15 bases sitting between them. The CDR3 protein is CASSIDLALNIQYF. In nucleotides, the CDR3 is TGTGCCAGCAGCATAGACCTAGCTTTAAACATTCAGTACTTC.

V is TRBV20-1 and J is TRBJ2-1, with 8 bases identical to TRBD2. This CDR3 has 17 residues. Unmatched junction bases numbered 12, after V lost 2 bases and J lost 3 bases. Germline CDR1 is DFQATT and CDR2 is SNEGSKA (reference sequence). The DNA for the CDR3 is TGCAGTGCTAGACTGGGGGGCGGGGGGACGTACTACAATGAGCAGTTCTTC. Translating it yields CSARLGGGGTYYNEQFF.

This clonotype was seen ten or more times. V usage is TRBV5-5 and J usage is TRBJ2-7; D gene ambiguous. This CDR3 is 14 amino acids long. CDR1 is SGHKS, CDR2 YYEKEE, per germline (reference sequence). V was clipped by 0 bases and J by 1 base, with 8 bases between them. CDR3 in amino acids: CASSLVARSYEQYF. The CDR3, as DNA: TGTGCCAGCAGCTTGGTGGCCAGATCCTACGAGCAGTACTTC.

This clonotype was detected many times. This chain links TRBV10-3 with TRBJ2-7; 7 nucleotides agree with TRBD2. The germline V gene encodes CDR1 ENHRY and CDR2 SYGVKD. With V trimmed by 2 bases and J by 5 bases, 9 bases remained unmatched. The CDR3 spans 15 residues. CDR3 residues: CAISEPGLPGNEQYF. The CDR3 DNA reads TGTGCCATCAGTGAGCCGGGACTACCTGGGAACGAGCAGTACTTC.

In this sample, this clonotype turned up a few times. The gene calls are TRBV20-1 and TRBJ2-5, with D possibly matching TRBD1 (6 bases). CDR1 and CDR2 from the germline V gene are DFQATT and SNEGSKA (reference sequence). Trimming pared 6 bases from V and 4 bases from J, leaving 18 bases between. The CDR3 sequence is 14 residues long. In nucleotides, the CDR3 is TGCAGTGCCCCGCCCCAGGGGATTGTAGAGACCCAGTACTTC. Translating gives CSAPPQGIVETQYF.